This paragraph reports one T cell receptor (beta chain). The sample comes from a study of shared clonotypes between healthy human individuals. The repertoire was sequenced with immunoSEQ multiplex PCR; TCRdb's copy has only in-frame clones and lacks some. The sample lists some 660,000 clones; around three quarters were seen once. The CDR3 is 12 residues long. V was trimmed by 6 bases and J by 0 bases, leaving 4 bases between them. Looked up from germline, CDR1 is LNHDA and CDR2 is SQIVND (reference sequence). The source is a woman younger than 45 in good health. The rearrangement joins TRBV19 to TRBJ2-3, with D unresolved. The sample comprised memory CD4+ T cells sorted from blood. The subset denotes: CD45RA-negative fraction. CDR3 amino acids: CASRVSTDTQYF. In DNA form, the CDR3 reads TGTGCCAGTAGAGTAAGCACAGATACGCAGTATTTT.